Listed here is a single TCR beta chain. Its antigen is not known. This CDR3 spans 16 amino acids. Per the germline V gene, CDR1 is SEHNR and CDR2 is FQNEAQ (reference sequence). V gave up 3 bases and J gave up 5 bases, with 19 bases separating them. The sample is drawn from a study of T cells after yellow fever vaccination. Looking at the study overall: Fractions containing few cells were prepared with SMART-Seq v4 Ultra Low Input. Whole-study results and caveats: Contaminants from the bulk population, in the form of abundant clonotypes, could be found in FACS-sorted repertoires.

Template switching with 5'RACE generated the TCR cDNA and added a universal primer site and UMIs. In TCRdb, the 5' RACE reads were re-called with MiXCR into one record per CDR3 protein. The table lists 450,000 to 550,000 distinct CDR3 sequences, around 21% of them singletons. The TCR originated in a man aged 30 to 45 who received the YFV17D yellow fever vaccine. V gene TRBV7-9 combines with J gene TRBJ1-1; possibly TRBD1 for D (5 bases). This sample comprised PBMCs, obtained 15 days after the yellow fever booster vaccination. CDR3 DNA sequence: TGTGCCAGCAGCTTCACCCTTACGGGGGGTCAGACTGAAGCTTTCTTT. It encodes CASSFTLTGGQTEAFF. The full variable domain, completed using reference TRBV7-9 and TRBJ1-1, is DTGVSQNPRHKITKRGQNVTFRCDPISEHNRLYWYRQTLGQGPEFLTYFQNEAQLEKSRLLSDRFSAERPKGSFSTLEIQRTEQGDSAMYLCASSFTLTGGQTEAFFGQGTRLTVV.